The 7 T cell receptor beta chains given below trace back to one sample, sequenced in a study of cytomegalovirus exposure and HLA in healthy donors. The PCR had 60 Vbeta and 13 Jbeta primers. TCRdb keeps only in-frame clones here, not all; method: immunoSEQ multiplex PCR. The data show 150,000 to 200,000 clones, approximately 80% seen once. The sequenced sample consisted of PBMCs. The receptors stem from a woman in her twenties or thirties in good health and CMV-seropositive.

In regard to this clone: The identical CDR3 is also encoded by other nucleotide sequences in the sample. The CDR3 reads CASSLGAEQYF. CDR3 nucleotide sequence: TGTGCCAGCAGCTTAGGGGCCGAGCAGTACTTC. The chain is built from TRBV7-9 and TRBJ2-7; D is undetermined. The germline CDR1 and CDR2 sequences are SEHNR and FQNEAQ (reference sequence). The V end lost 1 base, the J end lost 6 bases, and 4 bases lay between the germline ends. This CDR3 is built from 11 residues.

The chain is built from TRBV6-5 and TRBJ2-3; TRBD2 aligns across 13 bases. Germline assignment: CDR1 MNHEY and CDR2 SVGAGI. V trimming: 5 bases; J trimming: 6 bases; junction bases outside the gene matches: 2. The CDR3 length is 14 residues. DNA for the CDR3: TGTGCCAGCAGTGGACTAGCGGGGGATGATACGCAGTATTTT. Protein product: CASSGLAGDDTQYF.

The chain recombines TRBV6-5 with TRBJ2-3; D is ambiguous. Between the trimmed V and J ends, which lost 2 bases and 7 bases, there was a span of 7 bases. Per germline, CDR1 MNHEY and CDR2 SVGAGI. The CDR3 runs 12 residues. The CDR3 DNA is TGTGCCAGCAGTTACGATCGGTATACGCAGTATTTT. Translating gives CASSYDRYTQYF.

The CDR3 protein is CASSPTGNTIYF. The CDR3 DNA sequence: TGTGCCAGCAGCCCTACGGGAAACACCATATATTTT. This chain uses TRBV6-5 with TRBJ1-3; D unclear. Germline values: CDR1 MNHEY, CDR2 SVGAGI. V shed 6 bases and J shed 4 bases, with 7 bases lying between them. This CDR3 is 12 amino acids long.

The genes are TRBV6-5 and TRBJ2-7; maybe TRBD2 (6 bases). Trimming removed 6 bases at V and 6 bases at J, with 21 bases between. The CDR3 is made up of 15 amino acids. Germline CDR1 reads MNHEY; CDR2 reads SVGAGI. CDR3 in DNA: TGTGCCAGCAGAACTCTAAAGGACGGGAGAGGCGAGCAGTACTTC. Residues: CASRTLKDGRGEQYF.

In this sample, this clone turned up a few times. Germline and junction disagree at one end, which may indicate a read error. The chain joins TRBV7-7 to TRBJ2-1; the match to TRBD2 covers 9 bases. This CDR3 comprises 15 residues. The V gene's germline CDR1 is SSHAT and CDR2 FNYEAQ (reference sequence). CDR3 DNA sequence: TGTGCTAGCAGCTTAGACGGGACTAGCTTTAGTGAGCAGTTCTTC. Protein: CASSLDGTSFSEQFF. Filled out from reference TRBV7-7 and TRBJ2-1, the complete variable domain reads GAGVSQSPRYKVTKRGQDVTLRCDPISSHATLYWYQQALGQGPEFLTYFNYEAQPDKSGLPSDRFSAERPEGSISTLTIQRTEQRDSAMYRCASSLDGTSFSEQFFGPGTRLTVL.

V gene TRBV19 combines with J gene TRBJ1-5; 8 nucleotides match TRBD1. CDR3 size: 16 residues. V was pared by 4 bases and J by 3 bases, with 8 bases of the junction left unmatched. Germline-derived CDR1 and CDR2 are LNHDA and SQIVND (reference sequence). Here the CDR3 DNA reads TGTGCCAGTAGTACAAGACCGGGACAGGTCAATCAGCCCCAGCATTTT. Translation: CASSTRPGQVNQPQHF.